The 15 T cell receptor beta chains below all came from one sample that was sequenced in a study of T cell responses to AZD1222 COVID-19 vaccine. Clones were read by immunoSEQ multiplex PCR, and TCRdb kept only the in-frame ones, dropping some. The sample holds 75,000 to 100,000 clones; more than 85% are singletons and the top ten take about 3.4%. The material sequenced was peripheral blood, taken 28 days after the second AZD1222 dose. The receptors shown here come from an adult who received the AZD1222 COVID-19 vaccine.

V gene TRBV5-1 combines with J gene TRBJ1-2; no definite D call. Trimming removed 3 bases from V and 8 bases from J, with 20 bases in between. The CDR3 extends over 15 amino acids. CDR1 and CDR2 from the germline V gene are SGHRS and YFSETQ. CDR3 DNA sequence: TGCGCCAGCAGCTCTCAAGATCGGACTCGAGCGGGCTACACCTTC. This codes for CASSSQDRTRAGYTF.

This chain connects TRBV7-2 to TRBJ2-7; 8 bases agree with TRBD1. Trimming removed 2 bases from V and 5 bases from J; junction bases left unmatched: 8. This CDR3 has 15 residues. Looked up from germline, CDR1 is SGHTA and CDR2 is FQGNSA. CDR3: CASSLMGQGADEQYF. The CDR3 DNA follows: TGTGCCAGCAGCTTAATGGGTCAGGGGGCCGACGAGCAGTACTTC.

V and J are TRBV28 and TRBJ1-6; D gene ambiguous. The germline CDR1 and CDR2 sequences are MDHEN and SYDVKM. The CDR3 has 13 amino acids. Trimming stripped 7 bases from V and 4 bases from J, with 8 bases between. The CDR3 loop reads CASKEVYNSPLHF. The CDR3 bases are TGTGCCAGCAAGGAGGTATATAATTCACCCCTCCACTTT.

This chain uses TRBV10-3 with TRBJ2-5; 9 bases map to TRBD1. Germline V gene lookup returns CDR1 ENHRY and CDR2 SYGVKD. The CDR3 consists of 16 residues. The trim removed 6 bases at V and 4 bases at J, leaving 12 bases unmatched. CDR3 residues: CAIRADRGNLGETQYF. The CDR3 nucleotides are TGTGCCATCAGGGCCGACAGGGGGAACCTAGGAGAGACCCAGTACTTC.

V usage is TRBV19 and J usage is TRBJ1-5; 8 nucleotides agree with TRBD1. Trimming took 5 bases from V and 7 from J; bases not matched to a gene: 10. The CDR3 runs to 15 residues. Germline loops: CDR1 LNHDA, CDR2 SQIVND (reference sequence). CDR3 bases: TGTGCCAGTAGTCCTTCCGGGACAGGAAGGCAGCCCCAGCATTTT. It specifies CASSPSGTGRQPQHF.

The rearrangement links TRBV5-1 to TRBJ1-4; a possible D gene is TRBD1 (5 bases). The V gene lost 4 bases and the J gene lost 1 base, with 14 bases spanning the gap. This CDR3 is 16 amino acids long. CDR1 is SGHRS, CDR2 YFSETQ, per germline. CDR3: CASSIYRQRTNEKLFF. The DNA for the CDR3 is TGCGCCAGCAGCATCTACCGACAGAGAACTAATGAAAAACTGTTTTTT.

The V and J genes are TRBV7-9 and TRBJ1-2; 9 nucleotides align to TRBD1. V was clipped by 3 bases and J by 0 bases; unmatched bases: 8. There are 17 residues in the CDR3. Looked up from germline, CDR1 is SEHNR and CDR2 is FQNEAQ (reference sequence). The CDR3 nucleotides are TGTGCCAGCAGCTTCAAACAGGGGGCAGAAGCTAACTATGGCTACACCTTC. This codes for CASSFKQGAEANYGYTF.

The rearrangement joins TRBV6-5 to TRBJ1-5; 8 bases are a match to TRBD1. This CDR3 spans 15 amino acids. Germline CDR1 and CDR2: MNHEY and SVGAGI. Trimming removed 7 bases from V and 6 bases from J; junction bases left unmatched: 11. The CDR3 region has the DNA TGTGCCAGCACCCAAGGACAGGGTGGGAGTCAGCCCCAGCATTTT. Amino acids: CASTQGQGGSQPQHF.

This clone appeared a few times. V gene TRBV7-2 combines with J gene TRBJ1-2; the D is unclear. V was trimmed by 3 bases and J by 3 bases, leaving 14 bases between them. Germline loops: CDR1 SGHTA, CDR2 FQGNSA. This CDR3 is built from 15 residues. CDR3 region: CASSLDRSGDYGYTF. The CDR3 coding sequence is TGTGCCAGCAGCTTGGACCGGTCCGGAGACTATGGCTACACCTTC.

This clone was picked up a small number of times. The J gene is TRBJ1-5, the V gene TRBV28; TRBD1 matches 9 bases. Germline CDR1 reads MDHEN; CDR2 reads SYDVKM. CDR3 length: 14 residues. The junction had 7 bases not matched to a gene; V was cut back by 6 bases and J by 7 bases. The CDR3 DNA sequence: TGTGCCAGCAGACAACAGGGGGCGTCCCAGCCCCAGCATTTT. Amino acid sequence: CASRQQGASQPQHF.

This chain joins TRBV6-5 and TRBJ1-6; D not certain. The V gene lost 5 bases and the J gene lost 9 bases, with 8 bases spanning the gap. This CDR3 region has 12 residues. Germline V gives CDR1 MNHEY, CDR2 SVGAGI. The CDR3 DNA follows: TGTGCCAGCAGTCGCGGAGGTTCACCCCTCCACTTT. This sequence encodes CASSRGGSPLHF.

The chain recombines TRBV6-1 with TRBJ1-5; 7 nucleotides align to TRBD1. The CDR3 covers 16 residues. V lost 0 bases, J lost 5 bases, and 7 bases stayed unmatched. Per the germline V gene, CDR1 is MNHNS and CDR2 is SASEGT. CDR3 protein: CASSEAKRGRDQPQHF. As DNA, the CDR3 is TGTGCCAGCAGTGAAGCGAAAAGGGGGCGAGATCAGCCCCAGCATTTT.

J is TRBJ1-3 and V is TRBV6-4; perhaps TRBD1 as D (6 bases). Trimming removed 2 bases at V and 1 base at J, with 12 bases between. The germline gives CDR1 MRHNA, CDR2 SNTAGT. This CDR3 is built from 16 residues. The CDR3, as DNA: TGTGCCAGCAGTGACCGCCCCGGACAGTCTGGAAACACCATATATTTT. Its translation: CASSDRPGQSGNTIYF.

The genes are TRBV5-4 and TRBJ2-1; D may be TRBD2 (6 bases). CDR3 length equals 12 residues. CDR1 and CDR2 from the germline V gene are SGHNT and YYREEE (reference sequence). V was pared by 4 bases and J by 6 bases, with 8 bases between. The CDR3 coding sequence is TGTGCCAGCAGCCACGGGGGCAATGAGCAGTTCTTC. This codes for CASSHGGNEQFF. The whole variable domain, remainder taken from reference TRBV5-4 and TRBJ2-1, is ETGVTQSPTHLIKTRGQQVTLRCSSQSGHNTVSWYQQALGQGPQFIFQYYREEENGRGNFPPRFSGLQFPNYSSELNVNALELDDSALYLCASSHGGNEQFFGPGTRLTVL.

CDR3 protein: CASIVQGASGELFF. CDR3 nucleotides: TGTGCCAGCATAGTCCAGGGGGCGTCCGGGGAGCTGTTTTTT. The chain is built from TRBV2 and TRBJ2-2; 8 bases fit TRBD1. Germline V CDR1 and CDR2: SNHLY, FYNNEI. V lost 7 bases and J lost 6; bases outside the gene matches: 7. The CDR3 sequence is 14 residues long.